Listed below are T cell receptor beta chains from one sample, sequenced in a study of T cells in Graves' hyperthyroidism and ophthalmopathy. TCRdb re-analysed the multiplex PCR reads in MiXCR, keeping a single row per CDR3 protein. The sample shows under 400,000 distinct CDR3 sequences, less than 15% of them seen only once. The source material was blood. The origin of the receptors is a young woman with Graves' hyperthyroidism. CDR3s include the opening cysteine and the closing phenylalanine or tryptophan. D genes are given only for firm matches. Only some rows state a clone size, as once, few, many or a class for expanded clones.

clone size	V gene	D gene	J gene	CDR3 protein	CDR3 DNA
many	TRBV2	TRBD1	TRBJ1-2	CASGWTGRDGYTF	TGTGCCAGCGGTTGGACAGGGAGGGACGGGTACACCTTC
many	TRBV7-2	-	TRBJ1-1	CASSLARFFLRPMNTEAFF	TGTGCCAGCAGCTTAGCGCGTTTCTTCCTGAGGCCGATGAACACTGAAGCTTTCTTT
many	TRBV13	-	TRBJ1-1	CASSPPMSNTEAFF	TGTGCCAGCAGCCCCCCGATGTCGAACACTGAAGCTTTCTTT
-	TRBV12-3/TRBV12-4	-	TRBJ2-3	CASRDTSTDTQYF	TGTGCCAGCAGGGACACTAGCACAGATACGCAGTATTTT
many	TRBV6-1	-	TRBJ2-7	CATSGGGPYEQYF	TGTGCCACTTCGGGCGGAGGACCCTACGAGCAGTACTTC
many	TRBV11-2	-	TRBJ2-7	CASSGRRGPYEQYF	TGTGCCAGCAGCGGGAGGAGAGGGCCCTACGAGCAGTACTTC
-	TRBV10-1	-	TRBJ1-6	CASSEGQYNSPLHF	TGCGCCAGCAGTGAAGGACAGTATAATTCACCCCTCCACTTT
-	TRBV4-1	-	TRBJ2-3	CASSQEGIAVDTQYF	TGCGCCAGCAGCCAAGAAGGGATAGCCGTGGATACGCAGTATTTT
many	TRBV19	TRBD2	TRBJ2-1	CASSIGRETEQFF	TGTGCCAGTAGTATAGGGCGGGAGACAGAGCAGTTCTTC
few	TRBV7-9	-	TRBJ1-2	CASSSGRGPYGYTF	TGTGCCAGCAGCTCGGGGAGAGGGCCCTATGGCTACACCTTC
many	TRBV3-1	-	TRBJ1-3	CASSLSTSGNTIYF	TGTGCCAGCAGCCTCAGTACCTCTGGAAACACCATATATTTT
many	TRBV10-3	TRBD1	TRBJ1-1	CAISEQSGGVFGAFF	TGTGCCATCAGTGAGCAGTCAGGGGGGGTGTTCGGAGCTTTCTTT
many	TRBV28	-	TRBJ1-2	CASSQTQVGGYTF	TGTGCCAGCAGTCAAACCCAGGTTGGAGGCTACACCTTC
many	TRBV18	-	TRBJ2-3	CASSPWADTQYF	TGTGCCAGCTCACCTTGGGCAGATACGCAGTATTTT
-	TRBV6-1	-	TRBJ1-4	CASSEAEGGTRVNFNEKLFF	TGTGCCAGCAGTGAAGCGGAAGGGGGGACACGGGTGAATTTTAATGAAAAACTGTTTTTT
many	TRBV20-1	-	TRBJ1-1	CSAIGASEAFF	TGCAGTGCTATAGGAGCGTCTGAAGCTTTCTTT
many	TRBV7-2	TRBD2	TRBJ2-5	CASSLNRGGAETQYF	TGTGCCAGCAGCTTAAATCGCGGGGGGGCGGAGACCCAGTACTTC
many	TRBV7-2	-	TRBJ2-6	CASSLFPKVSGANVLTF	TGTGCCAGCAGCTTGTTTCCGAAGGTTTCTGGGGCCAACGTCCTGACTTTC
many	TRBV2	TRBD1	TRBJ2-2	CASSIPLTGDNAGELFF	TGTGCCAGCAGTATCCCCCTAACAGGGGACAACGCCGGGGAGCTGTTTTTT
many	TRBV6-1	-	TRBJ1-6	CASSTTGQRNSPLHF	TGTGCCAGCAGTACAACGGGCCAGAGGAATTCACCCCTCCACTTT
many	TRBV20-1	TRBD2	TRBJ2-1	CSARERGWTSGREQFF	TGCAGTGCTAGAGAGAGGGGGTGGACTAGCGGTCGAGAGCAGTTCTTC
many	TRBV7-2	TRBD2	TRBJ2-5	CASSPAGLAGPIQETQYF	TGTGCCAGCAGCCCGGCGGGGCTAGCGGGGCCGATCCAAGAGACCCAGTACTTC
many	TRBV7-2	-	TRBJ2-1	CASSLRGAPGEQFF	TGTGCCAGCAGCCTCCGGGGGGCCCCGGGTGAGCAGTTCTTC
few	TRBV5-5	TRBD1	TRBJ2-2	CASSTLRGTGVTGELFF	TGTGCCAGCAGCACGTTAAGGGGGACAGGGGTCACCGGGGAGCTGTTTTTT
-	TRBV19	-	TRBJ1-5	CASSIARGGRTNQPQHF	TGTGCCAGTAGTATAGCTAGGGGGGGCCGCACTAATCAGCCCCAGCATTTT
-	TRBV5-1	-	TRBJ2-2	CASSPGQITGELFF	TGCGCCAGCAGCCCCGGACAAATCACCGGGGAGCTGTTTTTT
few	TRBV7-2	-	TRBJ2-5	CASSLFGGPGLKTQYF	TGTGCCAGCAGCTTATTTGGGGGACCCGGTTTAAAGACCCAGTACTTC
-	TRBV6-1	-	TRBJ2-1	CASSRTNGDNEQFF	TGTGCCAGCAGTCGGACAAACGGAGACAATGAGCAGTTCTTC
many	TRBV7-8	-	TRBJ2-1	CASSEPRPTRSTHNEQFF	TGTGCCAGCAGCGAACCCCGCCCGACTAGGAGTACCCACAATGAGCAGTTCTTC
many	TRBV9	TRBD2	TRBJ2-5	CASSRFGVSGGDQETQYF	TGTGCCAGCAGCCGCTTTGGGGTTAGCGGGGGAGATCAAGAGACCCAGTACTTC
-	TRBV10-3	TRBD2	TRBJ2-3	CANGGGITDTQYF	TGTGCCAATGGGGGAGGGATCACAGATACGCAGTATTTT